The 6 T cell receptor beta chains given below trace back to one sample, sequenced in a study of T-cell memory formation after mild COVID-19. In TCRdb, the 5' RACE reads were re-called with MiXCR into one record per CDR3 protein. The sample records a few hundred thousand distinct CDR3 sequences, around 10% being singletons. The specimen sequenced was PBMCs or a T cell subset sorted from them (not recorded which). The receptors were gathered from a young man who had mild COVID-19 (a few samples of this study predate the infection). Cell type and time point are not known.

This clonotype was recorded at least ten times. The conserved phenylalanine or tryptophan normally closing the CDR3 is absent here, so this likely arose from a read error. No DNA is shown, since the ends of the CDR3 on it are uncertain; the CDR3 is the one TCRdb lists. The chain combines TRBV20-1 with TRBJ2-1; the DNA was not used to check the table's D call, TRBD2. The CDR3 has 13 amino acids, counting both end residues. Per germline, CDR1 DFQATT and CDR2 SNEGSKA (reference sequence). The CDR3 loop is CSASLPHLAGGLL.

There are a few counts of this clonotype. J is TRBJ1-6 and V is TRBV4-1; D unclear. Trimming left V 3 bases short and J 6 bases short, with 15 bases between. CDR1 and CDR2 from the germline V gene are MGHRA and YSYEKL. The CDR3 is 16 amino acids. In nucleotides, the CDR3 is TGCGCCAGCAGCCAGGGATCAGGACGTTTTAATTCACCCCTCCACTTT. Translation gives CASSQGSGRFNSPLHF.

This clonotype has a handful of counts. The chain is built from TRBV21-1 and TRBJ1-4. TRBV21-1 constitutes a pseudogene. The CDR3 is 14 residues long. CDR3 sequence (DNA): TGTGCCAGCAGCCCAAGGGACCTAGAGGAAAAACTGTTTTTT. This gives the protein CASSPRDLEEKLFF.

This clonotype was seen a handful of times. The rearrangement joins TRBV9 to TRBJ1-2; D unresolved. The CDR3 loop spans 13 amino acids. Per germline, CDR1 SGDLS and CDR2 YYNGEE. The V end lost 2 bases, the J end lost 0 bases, and 5 bases lay between the germline ends. In nucleotides, the CDR3 is TGTGCCAGCAGCGTGGGGTCTAACTATGGCTACACCTTC. Protein: CASSVGSNYGYTF.

This clonotype was counted a few times. V is TRBV4-3 and J is TRBJ1-1, with D possibly matching TRBD1 (6 bases). In germline, CDR1 is LGHNA, CDR2 YSLEER. This CDR3 has 15 residues. The ends were cut back, 6 bases at V and 5 bases at J, with 19 bases in the middle. CDR3 sequence (DNA): TGCGCCAGCAGGTACTCCAGGGGTTTCGGTACTGAAGCTTTCTTT. Translation gives CASRYSRGFGTEAFF.

This chain connects TRBV20-1 to TRBJ2-5; TRBD1 matches 10 bases. The CDR3 has 15 amino acids. The V segment lost 5 bases and the J segment 8 bases; nucleotides outside the gene matches: 14. The germline V gene encodes CDR1 DFQATT and CDR2 SNEGSKA (reference sequence). The CDR3 DNA is TGCAGTGCTCCCGACCGGGACAGGGGCCCAGGCACCCAGTACTTC. It specifies CSAPDRDRGPGTQYF.